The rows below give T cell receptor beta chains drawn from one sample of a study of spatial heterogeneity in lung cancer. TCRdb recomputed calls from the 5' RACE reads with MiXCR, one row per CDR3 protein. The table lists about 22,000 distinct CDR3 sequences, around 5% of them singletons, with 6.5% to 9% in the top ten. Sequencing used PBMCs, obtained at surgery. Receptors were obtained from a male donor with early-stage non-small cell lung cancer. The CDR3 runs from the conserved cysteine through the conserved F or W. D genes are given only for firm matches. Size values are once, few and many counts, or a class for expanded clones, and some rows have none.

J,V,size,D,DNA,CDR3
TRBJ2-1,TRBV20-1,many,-,TGCAGTGCTTACCTTACGGACAGCCGTTACTCTAATGAGCAGTTCTTC,CSAYLTDSRYSNEQFF
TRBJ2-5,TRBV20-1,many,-,TGCAGTGCTAGAGTCGAGGTAGTGGGGACCCAGTACTTC,CSARVEVVGTQYF
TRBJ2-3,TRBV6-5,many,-,TGTGCCAGCACCAACACTTTCCTGGGCACAGATACGCAGTATTTT,CASTNTFLGTDTQYF
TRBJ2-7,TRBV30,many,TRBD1,TGTGCCTGGAGTGAACTTTGGGGGACAGGCTCCTACGAGCAGTACTTC,CAWSELWGTGSYEQYF
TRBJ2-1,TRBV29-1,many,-,TGCAGCGTTTCCACAGGGACCAATGAGCAGTTCTTC,CSVSTGTNEQFF
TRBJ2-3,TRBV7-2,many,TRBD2,TGTGCCAGCAGCTTATTTGCGGGAGGGGCAGATACGCAGTATTTT,CASSLFAGGADTQYF
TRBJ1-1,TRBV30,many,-,TGTGCCTGGAGTGTACAGGGGAACACTGAAGCTTTCTTT,CAWSVQGNTEAFF
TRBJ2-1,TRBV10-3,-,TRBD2,TGTGCCATCAGTGGATCCGGGACTAGCGGGAACAATGAGCAGTTCTTC,CAISGSGTSGNNEQFF
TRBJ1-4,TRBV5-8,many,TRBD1,TGTGCCAGCAGCTCGTGGGACAGGGCCGAAAAACTGTTTTTT,CASSSWDRAEKLFF
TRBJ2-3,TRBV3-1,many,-,TGTGCCAGCAGCGGTAGCGGAGGCACAGATACGCAGTATTTT,CASSGSGGTDTQYF
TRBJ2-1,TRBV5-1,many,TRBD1,TGCGCCAGCAGCTTACCGGGACAGGGGGCAGGAAATGAGCAGTTCTTC,CASSLPGQGAGNEQFF
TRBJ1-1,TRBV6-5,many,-,TGTGCCAGCAGGCAGAACACTGAAGCTTTCTTT,CASRQNTEAFF
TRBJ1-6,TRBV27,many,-,TGTGCCAGCGCGCCCCGGGAGCAAAATTCACCCCTCCACTTT,CASAPREQNSPLHF
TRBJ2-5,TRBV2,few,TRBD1,TGTGCCAGCAGTTCGACAGGGTTGACGGCGTCCCAGTACTTC,CASSSTGLTASQYF
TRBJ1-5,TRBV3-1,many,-,TGTGCCAGCAGCCAAGGAACGGGTTATAGCAATCAGCCCCAGCATTTT,CASSQGTGYSNQPQHF
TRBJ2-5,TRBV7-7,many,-,TGTGCTAGCAGCTTCGGTGGGAGCGGAGAGACCCAGTACTTC,CASSFGGSGETQYF
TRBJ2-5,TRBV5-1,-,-,TGCGCCAGCAGCTTGGCCGGAGTTGGGCAGACCCAGTACTTC,CASSLAGVGQTQYF
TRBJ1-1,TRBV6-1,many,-,TGTGCCAGCAGTGAAGCGGTTCGCCAACTAGGTGAAGCTTTCTTT,CASSEAVRQLGEAFF
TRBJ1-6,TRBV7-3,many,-,TGTGCCAGCAGGACCCGTAGCCTTCCGAATTCACCCCTCCACTTT,CASRTRSLPNSPLHF
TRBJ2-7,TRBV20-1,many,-,TGCAGTGCTAGTTACAGTGCGACCTACGAGCAGTACTTC,CSASYSATYEQYF
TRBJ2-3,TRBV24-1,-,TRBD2,TGTGCCACCAGTGACGGACTAGCGCACTATCCTAGCACAGATACGCAGTATTTT,CATSDGLAHYPSTDTQYF
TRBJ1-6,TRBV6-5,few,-,TGTGCCAGCAAAAAGGGGTTCTCCTATAATTCACCCCTCCACTTT,CASKKGFSYNSPLHF
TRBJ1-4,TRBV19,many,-,TGTGCCAGTAGTGCCCCGGGACTTCTAGGTGAAAAACTGTTTTTT,CASSAPGLLGEKLFF
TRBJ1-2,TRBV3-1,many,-,TGTGCCAGCAAGTCGGGAACTAACTATGGCTACACCTTC,CASKSGTNYGYTF
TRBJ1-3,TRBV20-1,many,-,TGCAGTGCCCGGGACACGCTCTCTGGAAACACCATATATTTT,CSARDTLSGNTIYF
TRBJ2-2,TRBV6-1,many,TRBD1,TGTGCCAGCAGGCACACAGGGGGCATCACCGGGGAGCTGTTTTTT,CASRHTGGITGELFF
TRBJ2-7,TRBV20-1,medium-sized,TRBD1,TGCAGTGCTGGACTTCGGGACAGGCTTTTCTACGAGCAGTACTTC,CSAGLRDRLFYEQYF
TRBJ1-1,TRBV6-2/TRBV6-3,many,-,TGTGCCAGCAGTTATCTCAAGGGCACTGAAGCTTTCTTT,CASSYLKGTEAFF
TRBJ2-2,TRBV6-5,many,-,TGTGCCACAAACCGGGACGGAGCGGTCTCCGGGGAGCTGTTTTTT,CATNRDGAVSGELFF
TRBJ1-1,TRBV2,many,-,TGTGCCAGCAGTGATTACTTGGGGGGATTAGGTGGAAGCACTGAAGCTTTCTTT,CASSDYLGGLGGSTEAFF
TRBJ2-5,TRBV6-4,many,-,TGTGCCAGCAGCACCCATGGGGGACAAGAGACCCAGTACTTC,CASSTHGGQETQYF
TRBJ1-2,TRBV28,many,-,TGTGCCAGCAGTTCACTCCTCGTCGGATATACAGGGTCCGCCTATGGCTACACCTTC,CASSSLLVGYTGSAYGYTF
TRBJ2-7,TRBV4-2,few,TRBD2,TGTGCCAGCAGCCTGAATGGGGGGGGATCGCGGGACGAGCAGTACTTC,CASSLNGGGSRDEQYF
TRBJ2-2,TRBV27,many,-,TGTGCCAGCAGGATACTACGAGAGGTCAACACCGGGGAGCTGTTTTTT,CASRILREVNTGELFF
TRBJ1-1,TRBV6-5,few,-,TGTGCCAGCAGTTACCGGGCGAACACTGAAGCTTTCTTT,CASSYRANTEAFF
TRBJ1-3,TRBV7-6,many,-,TGTGCCAGCAGCTTAGCGCCCGACACCATATATTTT,CASSLAPDTIYF
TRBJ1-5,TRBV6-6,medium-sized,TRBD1,TGTGCCAGCAAGGCAGGGGGCCGGTATAGCAATCAGCCCCAGCATTTT,CASKAGGRYSNQPQHF